This entry describes one T cell receptor (beta chain). Its specificity is unknown. CDR3 length equals 15 residues. V lost 2 bases to trimming and J lost 0 bases, with 11 bases between them. The germline V gene encodes CDR1 GTSNPN and CDR2 SVGIG (reference sequence). This record comes from a study of T cells in localized non-small cell lung cancer. Whole-study findings and limits: Increased T cell density in blood showed an association with longer overall survival.

Sequenced by immunoSEQ multiplex PCR; TCRdb stores in-frame clones only, minus some. The data show approximately 65,000 clones, 80% to 90% seen once. The receptor was isolated from a man aged 40-75 years with stage II lung adenocarcinoma. This rearrangement joins TRBV30 to TRBJ1-5; no firm D call. The specimen comprised PBMCs, sampled before any cancer treatment. Written as DNA, the CDR3 is TGTGCCTGGAGTAGGCAGCCTTATAGCAATCAGCCCCAGCATTTT. It specifies CAWSRQPYSNQPQHF.